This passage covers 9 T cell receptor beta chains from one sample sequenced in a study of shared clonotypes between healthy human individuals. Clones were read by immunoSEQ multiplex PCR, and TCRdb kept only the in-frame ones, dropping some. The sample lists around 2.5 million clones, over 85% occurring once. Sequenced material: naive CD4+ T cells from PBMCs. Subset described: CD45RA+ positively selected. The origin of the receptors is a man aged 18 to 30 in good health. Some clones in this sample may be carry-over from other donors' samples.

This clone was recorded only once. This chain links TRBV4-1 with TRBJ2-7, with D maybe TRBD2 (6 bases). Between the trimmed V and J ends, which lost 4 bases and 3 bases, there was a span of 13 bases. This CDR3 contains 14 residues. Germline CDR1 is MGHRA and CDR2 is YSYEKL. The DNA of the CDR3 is TGCGCCAGCAGCCCGGGAGCGGAGCGCTACGAGCAGTACTTC. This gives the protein CASSPGAERYEQYF.

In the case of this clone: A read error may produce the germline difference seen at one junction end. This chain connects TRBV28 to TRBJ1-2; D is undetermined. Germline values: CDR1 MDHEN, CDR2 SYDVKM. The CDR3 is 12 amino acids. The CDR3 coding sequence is TGTGCCACCAGTTCGCTAAACTATGGCTACACCTTC. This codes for CATSSLNYGYTF.

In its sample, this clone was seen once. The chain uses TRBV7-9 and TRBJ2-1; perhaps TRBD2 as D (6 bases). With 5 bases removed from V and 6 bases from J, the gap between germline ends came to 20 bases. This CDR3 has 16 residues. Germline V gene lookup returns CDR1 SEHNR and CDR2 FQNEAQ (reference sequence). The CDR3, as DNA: TGTGCCAGCAGCGCCGGATCGGGACTCGGAAGCAATGAGCAGTTCTTC. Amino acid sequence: CASSAGSGLGSNEQFF.

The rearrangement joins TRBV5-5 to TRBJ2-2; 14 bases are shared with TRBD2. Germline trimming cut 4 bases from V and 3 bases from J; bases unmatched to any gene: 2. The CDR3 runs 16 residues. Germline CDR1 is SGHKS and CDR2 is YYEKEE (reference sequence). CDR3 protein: CASSRGLAGDTGELFF. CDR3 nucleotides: TGTGCCAGCAGCAGGGGACTAGCGGGAGACACCGGGGAGCTGTTTTTT.

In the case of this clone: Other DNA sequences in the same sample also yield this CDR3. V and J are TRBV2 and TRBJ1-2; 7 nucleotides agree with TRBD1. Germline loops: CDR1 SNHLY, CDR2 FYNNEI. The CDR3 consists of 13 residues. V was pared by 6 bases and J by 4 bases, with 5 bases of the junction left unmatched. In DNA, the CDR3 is TGTGCCAGCAGCGCGGGACAGCTCTATGGCTACACCTTC. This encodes CASSAGQLYGYTF.

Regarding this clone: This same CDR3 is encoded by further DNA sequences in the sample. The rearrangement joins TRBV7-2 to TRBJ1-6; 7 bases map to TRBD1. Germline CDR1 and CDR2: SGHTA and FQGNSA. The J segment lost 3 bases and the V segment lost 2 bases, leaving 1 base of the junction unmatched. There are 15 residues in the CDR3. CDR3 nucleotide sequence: TGTGCCAGCAGCTTACGACAGGGCTATAATTCACCCCTCCACTTT. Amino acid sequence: CASSLRQGYNSPLHF.

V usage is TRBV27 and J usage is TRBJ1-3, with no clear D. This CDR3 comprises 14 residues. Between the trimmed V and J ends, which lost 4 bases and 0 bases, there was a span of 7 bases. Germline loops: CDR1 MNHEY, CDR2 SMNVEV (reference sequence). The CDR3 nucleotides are TGTGCCAGCAGTTCCACCTTCTCTGGAAACACCATATATTTT. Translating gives CASSSTFSGNTIYF.

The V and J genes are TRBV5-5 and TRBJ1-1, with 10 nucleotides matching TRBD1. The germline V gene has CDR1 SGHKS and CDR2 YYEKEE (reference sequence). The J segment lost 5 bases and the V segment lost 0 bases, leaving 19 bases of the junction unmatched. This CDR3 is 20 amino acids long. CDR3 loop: CASSLAWGPRTGGYVTEAFF. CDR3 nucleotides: TGTGCCAGCAGCTTGGCCTGGGGGCCTCGGACAGGGGGTTATGTAACTGAAGCTTTCTTT.

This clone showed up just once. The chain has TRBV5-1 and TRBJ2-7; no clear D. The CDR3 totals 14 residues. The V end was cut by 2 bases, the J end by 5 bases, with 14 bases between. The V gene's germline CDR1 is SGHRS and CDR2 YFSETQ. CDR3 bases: TGCGCCAGCAGCTTCGCCGCACCCGCCAACGAGCAGTACTTC. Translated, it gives CASSFAAPANEQYF.